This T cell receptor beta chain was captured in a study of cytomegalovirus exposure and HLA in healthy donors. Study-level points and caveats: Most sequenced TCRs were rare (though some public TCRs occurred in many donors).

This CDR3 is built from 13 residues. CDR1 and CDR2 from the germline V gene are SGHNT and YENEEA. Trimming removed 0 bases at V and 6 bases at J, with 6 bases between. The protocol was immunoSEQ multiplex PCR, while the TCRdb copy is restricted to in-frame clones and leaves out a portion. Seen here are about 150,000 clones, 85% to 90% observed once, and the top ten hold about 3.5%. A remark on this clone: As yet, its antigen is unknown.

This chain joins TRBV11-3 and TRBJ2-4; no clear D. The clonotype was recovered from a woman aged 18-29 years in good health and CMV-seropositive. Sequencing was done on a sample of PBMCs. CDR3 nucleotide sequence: TGTGCCAGCAGCTTAGAGGGCGCAAACATTCAGTACTTC. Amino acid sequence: CASSLEGANIQYF.